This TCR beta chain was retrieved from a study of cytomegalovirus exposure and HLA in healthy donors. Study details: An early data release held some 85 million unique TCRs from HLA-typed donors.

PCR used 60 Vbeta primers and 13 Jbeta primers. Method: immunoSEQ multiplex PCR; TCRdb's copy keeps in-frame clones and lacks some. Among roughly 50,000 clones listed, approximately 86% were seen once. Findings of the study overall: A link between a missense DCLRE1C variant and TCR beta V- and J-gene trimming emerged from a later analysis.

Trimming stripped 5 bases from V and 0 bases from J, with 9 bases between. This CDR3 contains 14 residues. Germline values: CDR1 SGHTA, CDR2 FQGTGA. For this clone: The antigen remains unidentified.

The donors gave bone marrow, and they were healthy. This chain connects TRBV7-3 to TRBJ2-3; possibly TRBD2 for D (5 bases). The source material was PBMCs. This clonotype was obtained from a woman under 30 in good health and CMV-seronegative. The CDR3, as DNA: TGTGCCAGCAGCAAAGCGGTTAGCACAGATACGCAGTATTTT. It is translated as CASSKAVSTDTQYF.